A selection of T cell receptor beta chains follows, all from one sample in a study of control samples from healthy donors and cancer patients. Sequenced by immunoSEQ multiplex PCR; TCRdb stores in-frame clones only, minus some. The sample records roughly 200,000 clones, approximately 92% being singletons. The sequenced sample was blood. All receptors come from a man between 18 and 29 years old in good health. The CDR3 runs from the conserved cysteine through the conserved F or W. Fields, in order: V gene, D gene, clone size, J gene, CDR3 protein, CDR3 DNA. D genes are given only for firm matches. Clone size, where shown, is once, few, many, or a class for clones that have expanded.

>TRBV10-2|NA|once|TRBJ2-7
CASSESSLQF
TGCGCCAGCAGTGAGTCTAGCCTCCAATTC
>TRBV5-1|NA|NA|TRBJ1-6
CASSLGFGNSPLHF
TGCGCCAGCAGCTTAGGATTCGGCAATTCACCCCTCCACTTT
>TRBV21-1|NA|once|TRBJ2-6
CASSPFSGANVLTF
TGTGCCAGCAGTCCCTTCTCTGGGGCCAACGTCCTGACTTTC
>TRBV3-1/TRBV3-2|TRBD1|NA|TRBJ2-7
CASSRQGAGEQYF
TGTGCCAGCAGTCGACAGGGGGCTGGCGAGCAGTACTTC
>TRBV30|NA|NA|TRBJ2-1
CATRPRGYSYNEQFF
TGTGCCACCCGACCGAGGGGTTACTCCTACAATGAGCAGTTCTTC
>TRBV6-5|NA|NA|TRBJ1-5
CASSQSGRNNQPQHF
TGTGCCAGCAGCCAATCAGGGCGCAATAATCAGCCCCAGCATTTT
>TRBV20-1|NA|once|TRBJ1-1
CSAARVTEAFF
TGCAGTGCGGCGCGGGTGACTGAAGCTTTCTTT
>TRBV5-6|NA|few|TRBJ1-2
CASSFSVYGYTF
TGTGCCAGCAGCTTCTCGGTATATGGCTACACCTTC
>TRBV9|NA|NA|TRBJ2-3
CASSGGHSTDTQYF
TGTGCCAGCAGCGGGGGCCATAGCACAGATACGCAGTATTTT
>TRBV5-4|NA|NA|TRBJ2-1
CASSFMSAVNEQFF
TGTGCCAGCAGCTTTATGAGCGCGGTCAATGAGCAGTTCTTC
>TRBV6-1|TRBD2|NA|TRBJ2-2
CASSARLAGANTGELFF
TGTGCCAGCAGTGCTAGACTAGCGGGGGCGAACACCGGGGAGCTGTTTTTT
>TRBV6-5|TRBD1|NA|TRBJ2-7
CAGSRTGHEQYF
TGTGCCGGCAGCAGGACAGGGCACGAGCAGTACTTC
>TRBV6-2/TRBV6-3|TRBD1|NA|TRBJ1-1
CASSRGTAEGWAFF
TGTGCCAGCAGTCGAGGGACAGCCGAGGGGTGGGCTTTCTTT
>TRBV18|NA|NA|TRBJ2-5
CASSAGSQETQYF
TGTGCCAGCTCAGCCGGGTCCCAAGAGACCCAGTACTTC
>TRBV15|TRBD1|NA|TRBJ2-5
CATSSRGRGPETQYF
TGTGCCACCAGCAGTAGGGGCAGGGGGCCGGAGACCCAGTACTTC
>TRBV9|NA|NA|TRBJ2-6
CASSVGGSGANVLTF
TGTGCCAGCAGCGTAGGGGGATCTGGGGCCAACGTCCTGACTTTC
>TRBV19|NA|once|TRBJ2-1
CASSIGGGESNEQFF
TGTGCCAGTAGTATAGGCGGGGGCGAAAGCAATGAGCAGTTCTTC
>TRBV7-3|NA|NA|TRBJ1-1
CASSLTGDTEAFF
TGTGCCAGCAGCTTAACCGGGGATACTGAAGCTTTCTTT
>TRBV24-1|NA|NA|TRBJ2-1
CATSANRAAYNEQFF
TGTGCCACCAGTGCTAACAGGGCGGCCTACAATGAGCAGTTCTTC
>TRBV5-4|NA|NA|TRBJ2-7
CASSRDRLYYEQYF
TGTGCCAGCAGTCGGGACCGCTTATACTACGAGCAGTACTTC
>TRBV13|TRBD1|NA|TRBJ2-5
CASSSRTGGKETQYF
TGTGCCAGCAGCTCGAGGACAGGGGGGAAGGAGACCCAGTACTTC
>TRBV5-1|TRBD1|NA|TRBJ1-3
CASTPGQANSGNTIYF
TGCGCCAGCACCCCTGGACAGGCTAACTCTGGAAACACCATATATTTT
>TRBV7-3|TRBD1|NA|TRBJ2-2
CASSMGQGTGELFF
TGTGCCAGCAGCATGGGACAGGGAACCGGGGAGCTGTTTTTT
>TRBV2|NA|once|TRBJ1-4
CASSISGTEKLFF
TGTGCCAGCAGTATATCAGGGACTGAAAAACTGTTTTTT
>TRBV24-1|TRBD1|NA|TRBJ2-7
CATSDPGQGLSYEQYF
TGTGCCACCAGTGACCCCGGACAGGGATTATCCTACGAGCAGTACTTC
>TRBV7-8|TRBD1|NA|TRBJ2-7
CASSARDSYEQYF
TGTGCCAGCAGCGCTCGGGACAGCTACGAGCAGTACTTC
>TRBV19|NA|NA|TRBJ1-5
CASSISGWSRQPQHF
TGTGCCAGTAGTATTTCCGGGTGGTCGCGACAGCCCCAGCATTTT
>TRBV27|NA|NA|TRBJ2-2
CASSLSAGSTGELFF
TGTGCCAGCAGTTTATCGGCCGGTAGCACCGGGGAGCTGTTTTTT
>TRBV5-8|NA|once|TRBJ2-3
CASSPGWTASSTDTQYF
TGTGCCAGCAGCCCTGGGTGGACAGCGTCTAGCACAGATACGCAGTATTTT
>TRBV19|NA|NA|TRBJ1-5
CASNWGGRQPQHF
TGTGCCAGTAATTGGGGGGGTCGTCAGCCCCAGCATTTT
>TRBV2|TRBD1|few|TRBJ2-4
CASQRGTARAKNIQYF
TGTGCCAGCCAGAGAGGGACAGCGAGGGCCAAAAACATTCAGTACTTC
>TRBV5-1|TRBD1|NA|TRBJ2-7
CASSLETGTTYEQYF
TGCGCCAGCAGCTTGGAGACAGGGACCACCTACGAGCAGTACTTC
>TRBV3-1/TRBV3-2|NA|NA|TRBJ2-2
CASSQVRGSYTGELFF
TGTGCCAGCAGCCAAGTAAGGGGGAGTTACACCGGGGAGCTGTTTTTT
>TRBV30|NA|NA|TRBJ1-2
CAWSTPWGYTF
TGTGCCTGGAGCACCCCGTGGGGCTACACCTTC
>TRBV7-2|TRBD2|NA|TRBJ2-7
CASSLQRGPYEQYF
TGTGCCAGCAGCTTACAGCGGGGACCCTACGAGCAGTACTTC
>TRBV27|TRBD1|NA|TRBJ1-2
CASSSPGDRGPVGYTF
TGTGCCAGCAGTTCCCCCGGTGACAGGGGGCCTGTGGGCTACACCTTC